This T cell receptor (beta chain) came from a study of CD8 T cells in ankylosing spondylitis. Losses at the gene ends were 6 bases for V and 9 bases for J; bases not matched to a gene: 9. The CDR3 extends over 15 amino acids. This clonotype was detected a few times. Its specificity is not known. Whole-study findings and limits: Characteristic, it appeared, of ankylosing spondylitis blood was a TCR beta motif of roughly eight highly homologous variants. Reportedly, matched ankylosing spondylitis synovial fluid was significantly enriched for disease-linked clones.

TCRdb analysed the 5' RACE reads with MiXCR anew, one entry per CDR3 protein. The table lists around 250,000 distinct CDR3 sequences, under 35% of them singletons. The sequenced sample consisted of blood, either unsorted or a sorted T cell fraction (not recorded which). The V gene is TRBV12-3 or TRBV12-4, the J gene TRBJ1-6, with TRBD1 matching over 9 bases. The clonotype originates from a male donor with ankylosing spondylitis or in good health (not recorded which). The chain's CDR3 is CASSTQGAVGSPLHF. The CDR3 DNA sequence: TGTGCCAGCAGCACACAGGGGGCGGTTGGTTCACCCCTCCACTTT.